This TCR beta chain stems from a study of blood T cells in healthy people across ages (dated by TCRdb to the mid-2010s). Some background on the complete study: In model experiments, roughly one uniquely barcoded TCR beta cDNA molecule per two T cells was captured by template switching. Using deep sequencing normalized with unique cDNA molecular identifiers, the study measured how TCR beta repertoire diversity changes with age. Two additional independent replicas of 1 million unique cDNA reads from the same blood draw were analyzed for two donors (one aged 18 to 30 and one aged 80 or older). To avoid experimental bias, donors of different ages were distributed randomly across sequencing lanes. The donors were split into four age groups: young (average 16 years), middle-aged (39), aged (approximately 60) and long-lived (roughly 77). Results the study describes overall, beyond this receptor: Bulk unsorted PBMC profiling prevented conclusive comparison of naive and antigen-experienced compartments. The long-lived group showed more naive CD4+ T cells, fewer expanded clones and increased TCR diversity than the aged group, suggesting age selection. A strong correlation was found between observed TCR beta diversity and the percentage of naive T cells measured by flow cytometry. Because the CMV infection status of the donors was unknown, age-related changes in expanded clonotypes may potentially have been confounded. Estimates of total diversity from one million sequenced T cells were regarded as lower bounds and underestimates. As age increased, observed TCR beta diversity per million T cells dropped in a roughly linear way, and a significant reduction was already evident by age about 36.

Libraries came from 5' RACE. TCRdb names Illumina HiSeq 2500 as the instrument used. A second PCR of about 6 to 11 cycles was performed with a sample-barcoded 5' primer and a J-beta primer mix. A unique molecular identifier was introduced onto each TCR beta cDNA molecule by a template-switch 5' adaptor carrying 12 random nucleotides. At least 3 million CDR3-containing paired-end reads were obtained from each sample. The Mint cDNA synthesis kit, primed by a TRBC-specific oligonucleotide, was used to synthesize first-strand cDNA from all RNA. After uracil-DNA glycosylase treatment, a first 18-cycle PCR used universal primers M1SS and BC2_uni_R on all cDNA. The published analysis was carried out like this. For normalization, 1 million high-quality reads were randomly selected from each sample, with every read carrying a distinct molecular identifier. Reads with shared molecular identifiers were discarded instead of being binned into consensus sequences. MiTCR, set to a Q25 quality threshold and the strictest error-elimination algorithm, was used for CDR3 identification, clonotype clustering and error correction. Lower-bound total TCR beta diversity was estimated with a nonparametric unseen species model using Euler transformation. In-frame beta chains were kept once TCRdb had trimmed the public reads at Q25 with fastp and called clones with MiXCR. Each entry merges the rows of one CDR3 protein and shows their most common DNA and genes. It is TCRdb's table, rather than the study itself, that gives the V and J calls and clone size. The sample data list hundreds of thousands of distinct CDR3 sequences, and around 41% of these were observed just once. Of the sample, 25% to 35% falls within the top ten clones.

Donors were about 36 systemically healthy Caucasian individuals from Russia aged 6 to 90 years. Each donor gave ten milliliters of peripheral blood, collected into EDTA-treated Vacutainer tubes. PBMCs were isolated by Ficoll-Paque density-gradient centrifugation, with at least 6 million obtained per sample. Trizol reagent was used to extract total RNA from the PBMCs, yielding at least 6 micrograms per sample. Naive CD45RAhigh/CD27high T cell percentages were measured by flow cytometry on a PBMC aliquot from every donor. Comments on this clonotype: Its specific antigen is unknown. No base-level quality is on record; no much larger clone is a single base apart.

The CDR3, cysteine through phenylalanine, is 15 amino acids long. The only DNA kept is the CDR3, 45 bases in frame from the first base. Sample: blood. This chain joins TRBV21-1 to TRBJ2-1; the table's D call TRBD2 went unverified against the DNA. TRBV21-1 is labeled a pseudogene. This clonotype was obtained from an elderly man in good health. The CDR3 amino acid sequence is: CASSPQGSGRDEQFF. The nucleotides are TGTGCCAGCAGCCCCCAGGGTAGCGGAAGGGATGAGCAGTTCTTC.